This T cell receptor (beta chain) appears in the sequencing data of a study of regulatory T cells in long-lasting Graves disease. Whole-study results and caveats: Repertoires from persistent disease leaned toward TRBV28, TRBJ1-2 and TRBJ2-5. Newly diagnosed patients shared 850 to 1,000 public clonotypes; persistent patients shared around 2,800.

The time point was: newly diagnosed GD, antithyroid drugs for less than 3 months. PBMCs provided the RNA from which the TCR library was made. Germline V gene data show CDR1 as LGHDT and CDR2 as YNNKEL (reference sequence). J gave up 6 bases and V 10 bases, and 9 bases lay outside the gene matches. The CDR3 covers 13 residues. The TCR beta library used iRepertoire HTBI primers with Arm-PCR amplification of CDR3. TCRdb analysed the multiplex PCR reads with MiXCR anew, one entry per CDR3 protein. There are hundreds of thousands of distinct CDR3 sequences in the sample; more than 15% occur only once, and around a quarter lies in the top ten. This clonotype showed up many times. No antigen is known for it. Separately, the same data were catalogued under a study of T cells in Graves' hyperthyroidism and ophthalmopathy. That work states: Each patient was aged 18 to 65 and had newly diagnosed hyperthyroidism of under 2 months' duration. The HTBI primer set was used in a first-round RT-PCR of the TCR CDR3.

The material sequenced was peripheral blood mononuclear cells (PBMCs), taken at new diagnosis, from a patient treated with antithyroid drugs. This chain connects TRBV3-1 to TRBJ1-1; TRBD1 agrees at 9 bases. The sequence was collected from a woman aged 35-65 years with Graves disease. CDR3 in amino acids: CATTGDRVSEAFF. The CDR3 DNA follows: TGTGCCACAACCGGGGACAGGGTTTCTGAAGCTTTCTTT.